Following are 25 T cell receptor beta chains from one sample sequenced in a study of T-cell reconstitution after alpha-beta-depleted transplantation in children. Unique molecular identifiers were incorporated during preparation of the TCRbeta library. TCRdb processed the PCR reads anew with MiXCR; each CDR3 protein has one entry. The sample contains 600,000 to 700,000 distinct CDR3 sequences, approximately 15% of which appear only once. Sequenced material: PBMCs from the stem cell graft donor, taken from the stem cell graft. The receptor source for this set is a human donor who donated a stem cell graft to a child with acute myeloid leukemia.

This clonotype was picked up many times. This chain links TRBV20-1 with TRBJ2-7; 7 bases map to TRBD2. The trim removed 3 bases at V and 3 bases at J, leaving 5 bases unmatched. Germline V gene lookup returns CDR1 DFQATT and CDR2 SNEGSKA (reference sequence). This CDR3 is 13 amino acids long. CDR3 residues: CSASPRGDYEQYV. The CDR3 DNA follows: TGCAGTGCTAGCCCCCGGGGGGACTACGAGCAGTACGTC.

This clonotype was observed at least ten times. The gene calls are TRBV7-2 and TRBJ1-2; unclear D gene. V gave up 2 bases and J gave up 7 bases, with 11 bases separating them. CDR1 and CDR2 (germline): SGHTA, FQGNSA. The CDR3 consists of 13 residues. DNA of the CDR3: TGTGCCAGCAGCTTAAACGGCCAGCTTGGCTACACCTTC. Translating it yields CASSLNGQLGYTF. The entire variable domain, with the rest obtained from reference TRBV7-2 and TRBJ1-2, is as follows: GAGVSQSPSNKVTEKGKDVELRCDPISGHTALYWYRQSLGQGLEFLIYFQGNSAPDKSGLPSDRFSAERTGGSVSTLTIQRTQQEDSAVYLCASSLNGQLGYTFGSGTRLTVV.

In its sample, this clonotype was seen many times. J is TRBJ2-1 and V is TRBV20-1; TRBD1 agrees at 11 bases. Germline loops: CDR1 DFQATT, CDR2 SNEGSKA (reference sequence). V shed 6 bases, J shed 5 bases, and the junction held 6 bases outside the gene matches. The CDR3 runs 14 residues. The CDR3 spells CSALGQGDHNEQFF. In nucleotides, the CDR3 is TGCAGTGCGTTGGGACAGGGGGACCACAATGAGCAGTTCTTC.

This clonotype was seen ten or more times. CDR3 region: CASSFGQGLNTEAFF. The CDR3 DNA follows: TGTGCCAGCAGCTTCGGGCAGGGTCTGAACACTGAAGCTTTCTTT. This sequence joins TRBV5-6 and TRBJ1-1, with D perhaps TRBD1 (5 bases). This CDR3 is built from 15 residues. Per the germline V gene, CDR1 is SGHDT and CDR2 is YYEEEE. V dropped 2 bases and J dropped 0 bases, with 11 bases sitting between them.

This clonotype was counted only a few times. V usage is TRBV5-1 and J usage is TRBJ1-2; D remains ambiguous. V was cut by 4 bases and J by 8 bases, with 9 bases left in between. The CDR3 is 11 residues long. CDR1 SGHRS and CDR2 YFSETQ come from the germline V gene. The CDR3 DNA is TGCGCCAGCAGCGCCGAAGAGGGCTACACCTTC. It codes for CASSAEEGYTF.

This clonotype was seen only a few times. The genes are TRBV15 and TRBJ2-7, with D possibly TRBD2 on 5 matching bases. The CDR3 sequence is 14 residues long. V lost 3 bases and J 2 bases, leaving 11 bases between the germline ends. CDR1 is LNHNV and CDR2 is YYDKDF in the germline V gene (reference sequence). CDR3 amino acids: CATSRGSSPYEQYF. The CDR3 DNA is TGTGCCACCAGCAGGGGGTCTAGCCCCTACGAGCAGTACTTC.

Turning to this clonotype: Since no conserved phenylalanine or tryptophan closes the CDR3, a read error is the likely cause. The V gene is TRBV20-1, the J gene TRBJ1-1; D might be TRBD1 (5 bases). This CDR3 spans 13 amino acids. Germline V CDR1 and CDR2: DFQATT, SNEGSKA (reference sequence). The germline V and J ends were trimmed by 8 bases and 0 bases, with 13 bases remaining between them. CDR3 DNA: TGCAGTATGGGGGGGAATATGAACACTGAAGCTTTCTGT. Translating gives CSMGGNMNTEAFC.

J is TRBJ2-5 and V is TRBV11-3, with unresolved D. The germline CDR1 and CDR2 sequences are SGHNT and YENEEA. The CDR3 runs to 12 residues. V shed 2 bases and J shed 7 bases, with 8 bases lying between them. The DNA of the CDR3 is TGTGCCAGCAGCTTAAATGCCGGGACCCAGTACTTC. Its protein product is CASSLNAGTQYF.

This clonotype was counted between two and nine times. This sequence joins TRBV11-2 and TRBJ1-3, with D maybe TRBD1 (5 bases). Deletions cut 6 bases from V and 0 bases from J, with 21 bases between. The CDR3 has 18 amino acids. CDR1 SGHAT and CDR2 FQNNGV come from the germline V gene. The CDR3 DNA reads TGTGCCAGCAGGCCAAATCCGGGACGGACTAGCTCTGGAAACACCATATATTTT. This codes for CASRPNPGRTSSGNTIYF.

V and J are TRBV24-1 and TRBJ2-2, with TRBD1 matching 7 bases. This CDR3 has 16 residues. Germline V gives CDR1 KGHDR, CDR2 SFDVKD. Trimming removed 9 bases from V and 0 bases from J; junction bases left unmatched: 9. CDR3 protein: CATQRTGWSNTGELFF. The CDR3 region has the DNA TGTGCCACCCAGAGGACAGGATGGTCGAACACCGGGGAGCTGTTTTTT.

This clonotype was recorded at least ten times. The chain employs TRBV29-1 and TRBJ1-1; 7 bases line up with TRBD1. Trimming removed 3 bases from V and 11 bases from J; junction bases left unmatched: 12. CDR3 length: 13 residues. Germline values: CDR1 SQVTM, CDR2 ANQGSEA. CDR3 amino acids: CSVDRGQGVGAFF. The CDR3 DNA is TGCAGCGTTGATAGGGGGCAGGGGGTTGGTGCTTTCTTT.

The chain couples TRBV27 to TRBJ1-1, with TRBD1 identical over 8 bases. The V gene's germline CDR1 is MNHEY and CDR2 SMNVEV (reference sequence). The CDR3 loop spans 15 amino acids. V was pared by 4 bases and J by 4 bases, with 8 bases of the junction left unmatched. The CDR3 DNA reads TGTGCCAGCAGTTATACGACAGGGGTGAGCACTGAAGCTTTCTTT. This sequence encodes CASSYTTGVSTEAFF.

V and J are TRBV7-6 and TRBJ2-2; D may be TRBD1 (6 bases). The CDR3 is 16 residues long. V was clipped by 0 bases and J by 7 bases, with 15 bases between them. Germline V lookup: CDR1 SGHVS, CDR2 FNYEAQ. The CDR3 nucleotides read TGTGCCAGCAGCTTAGCCCCCGGGGACAAGGGCGGGGAGCTGTTTTTT. This sequence encodes CASSLAPGDKGGELFF.

As for this clonotype: A much larger clonotype is one base distant, so this may be a read error. V gene TRBV20-1 combines with J gene TRBJ1-1, with no clear D. CDR3 length equals 15 residues. The V gene lost 7 bases and the J gene lost 0 bases, with 18 bases spanning the gap. Germline V gene data show CDR1 as DFQATT and CDR2 as SNEGSKA (reference sequence). The CDR3 sequence is CSVGRSSGLNTEAFF. In DNA, the CDR3 is TGCAGTGTCGGTAGATCGAGTGGATTGAACACTGAAGCTTTCTTT.

This clonotype was recorded a few times. J is TRBJ2-7 and V is TRBV6-2 or TRBV6-3, with TRBD1 as a possible D gene (7 bases). This CDR3 is 13 amino acids long. Germline CDR1 MNHEY, CDR2 SVGEGT. Trimming shortened V by 3 bases and J by 3 bases, and 9 bases separated the two germline ends. The CDR3 nucleotides read TGTGCCAGCAGTTATCAGGGGGGCTACGAGCAGTACGTC. The encoded protein is CASSYQGGYEQYV.

This clonotype has at least ten counts. The chain combines TRBV20-1 with TRBJ2-3, with 8 nucleotides matching TRBD2. The CDR3 runs 16 residues. Germline CDR1 DFQATT, CDR2 SNEGSKA (reference sequence). Trimming removed 6 bases from V and 3 bases from J; junction bases left unmatched: 14. CDR3 DNA sequence: TGCAGTGCCCTGTCCCCCGGGACTAGGGGGACAGATACGCAGTATTTT. As protein: CSALSPGTRGTDTQYF.

This clonotype showed up just a few times. The chain recombines TRBV7-2 with TRBJ2-1, with unresolved D. Germline V gene data show CDR1 as SGHTA and CDR2 as FQGNSA. The CDR3 has 15 amino acids. With 5 bases removed from V and 5 bases from J, the gap between germline ends came to 16 bases. The CDR3 protein is CASSPTRRENNEQFF. The CDR3 DNA sequence: TGTGCCAGCAGCCCTACCCGTAGGGAAAACAATGAGCAGTTCTTC.

This clonotype was recorded at least ten times. CDR3 sequence: CSARARGRSTGELFF. CDR3 in DNA: TGCAGTGCTAGAGCGAGGGGGCGCAGCACCGGGGAGCTGTTTTTT. The V call is TRBV20-1, the J call TRBJ2-2, with 7 nucleotides matching TRBD1. V shed 1 base, J shed 4 bases, and the junction held 6 bases outside the gene matches. CDR1 and CDR2 from the germline V gene are DFQATT and SNEGSKA (reference sequence). This CDR3 spans 15 amino acids.

V and J are TRBV7-2 and TRBJ2-5; 7 bases match TRBD2. With 5 bases clipped from V and 2 bases from J, the junction kept 11 bases outside the gene matches. The CDR3 consists of 16 residues. Looked up from germline, CDR1 is SGHTA and CDR2 is FQGNSA. The CDR3 DNA reads TGTGCCAGCAGCCCCCCGGGGAGCGGGGTTCAAGAGACCCAGTACTTC. This translates into CASSPPGSGVQETQYF. The full variable domain, with the rest looked up from reference TRBV7-2 and TRBJ2-5, is GAGVSQSPSNKVTEKGKDVELRCDPISGHTALYWYRQSLGQGLEFLIYFQGNSAPDKSGLPSDRFSAERTGGSVSTLTIQRTQQEDSAVYLCASSPPGSGVQETQYFGPGTRLLVL.

This clonotype was observed a few times. V gene TRBV20-1 combines with J gene TRBJ2-5, with D maybe TRBD1 (6 bases). V was trimmed by 4 bases and J by 2 bases, leaving 11 bases between them. Germline V gene data show CDR1 as DFQATT and CDR2 as SNEGSKA (reference sequence). The CDR3 is made up of 13 amino acids. CDR3 in amino acids: CSATRTAQETQYF. The CDR3 DNA is TGCAGTGCTACCCGGACAGCTCAAGAGACCCAGTACTTC.

This clonotype was counted a few times. The rearrangement joins TRBV20-1 to TRBJ2-3; D remains unclear. The germline V and J ends were trimmed by 2 bases and 2 bases, with 11 bases remaining between them. The CDR3 extends over 14 amino acids. Germline CDR1 reads DFQATT; CDR2 reads SNEGSKA (reference sequence). CDR3 sequence (DNA): TGCAGTGCTAGATTCCGAAGGGTCACAGATACGCAGTATTTT. This encodes CSARFRRVTDTQYF.

The J gene is TRBJ1-2, the V gene TRBV12-3 or TRBV12-4; D is ambiguous. This CDR3 contains 14 residues. V dropped 6 bases and J dropped 8 bases, with 19 bases sitting between them. The CDR3, as DNA: TGTGCCAGCAGGCCCGGCGGAGGCTTACTCGGCTACACCTTC. It is translated as CASRPGGGLLGYTF.

A note on this clonotype: A much more abundant neighbour one base away suggests this may be a read error. V is TRBV5-1 and J is TRBJ1-5; 7 bases align to TRBD1. Germline values: CDR1 SGHRS, CDR2 YFSETQ. The CDR3 consists of 14 residues. The CDR3 DNA reads as TGCTCCAGCAGCAACCGGGACAGACTACAGCCCCAGCATTTT. The encoded protein is CSSSNRDRLQPQHF.

Points on this clonotype: At one boundary the junction diverges from the germline segment, which might be a read error. This chain connects TRBV12-3 or TRBV12-4 to TRBJ2-2; D is tentatively TRBD1 or TRBD2 (5 bases each). The CDR3 spans 15 residues. The CDR3 loop reads CASSLGSTNTGDLFF. DNA for the CDR3: TGTGCCAGCAGTTTGGGCAGCACGAACACCGGGGACCTGTTTTTT.

This clonotype was picked up many times. The V call is TRBV7-9, the J call TRBJ2-2, with no clear D. The CDR3 has 15 amino acids. Per the germline V gene, CDR1 is SEHNR and CDR2 is FQNEAQ (reference sequence). Trimming left V 3 bases short and J 1 base short, with 9 bases between. CDR3: CASSFWSGNTGELFF. CDR3 nucleotide sequence: TGTGCCAGCAGCTTTTGGTCAGGGAACACCGGGGAGCTGTTTTTT.